The 30 T cell receptor beta chains listed next were all sequenced from one sample in a study of shared clonotypes between healthy human individuals. The repertoire was sequenced with immunoSEQ multiplex PCR; TCRdb's copy has only in-frame clones and lacks some. The sample holds 2 million to 2.5 million clones, about 92% seen once. What was sequenced was naive CD4+ T cells from PBMCs. Subset described: CD45RA+ positively selected. The receptor set was obtained from a man younger than 35 in good health. Some clones in this sample may be carry-over from other donors' samples.

The rearrangement links TRBV5-5 to TRBJ2-3; TRBD1 matches 10 bases. Germline CDR1 is SGHKS and CDR2 is YYEKEE (reference sequence). The CDR3 runs 16 residues. With 3 bases clipped from V and 3 bases from J, the junction kept 7 bases outside the gene matches. The CDR3 DNA reads TGTGCCAGCAGCTGGGTCCCGGGACAGGGGACAGATACGCAGTATTTT. It specifies CASSWVPGQGTDTQYF.

The rearrangement joins TRBV21-1 to TRBJ2-1. TRBV21-1 is noted as a pseudogene. The CDR3 runs 16 residues. The CDR3 reads CASSNPFLSTYNEQFF. In DNA, the CDR3 is TGTGCCAGCAGCAATCCCTTTCTTTCGACCTACAATGAGCAGTTCTTC.

The chain uses TRBV19 and TRBJ2-7, with D possibly being TRBD1 or TRBD2 (6 bases each). The length of the CDR3 is 18 residues. Germline V gene lookup returns CDR1 LNHDA and CDR2 SQIVND (reference sequence). V dropped 1 base and J dropped 3 bases, with 22 bases sitting between them. CDR3 sequence reads: CASSIVGPSVGGSYEQYF. Written as DNA, the CDR3 is TGTGCCAGTAGTATAGTAGGCCCCTCGGTAGGGGGGAGCTACGAGCAGTACTTC.

This clone came up once. The chain uses TRBV10-1 and TRBJ2-1; 10 bases match TRBD2. V gave up 5 bases and J gave up 6 bases; unmatched junction bases: 10. The CDR3 extends over 16 amino acids. Germline assignment: CDR1 WNHNN and CDR2 SYGVQD (reference sequence). The CDR3 is CASSPISGRGRNEQFF. The CDR3 nucleotides read TGCGCCAGCAGTCCGATCAGCGGGAGGGGGCGCAATGAGCAGTTCTTC.

This chain uses TRBV5-4 with TRBJ2-5, with D possibly being TRBD1 (5 bases). Germline V gene data show CDR1 as SGHNT and CDR2 as YYREEE (reference sequence). V lost 7 bases and J lost 0, with 13 bases in between. CDR3 length: 14 amino acids. The DNA for the CDR3 is TGTGCCAGCGGCAGCGACAGATACCAAGAGACCCAGTACTTC. Its translation: CASGSDRYQETQYF.

A note on this clone: The same CDR3 arises from other DNA sequences in this sample as well. V and J are TRBV5-1 and TRBJ1-5; 7 bases map to TRBD1. This CDR3 region has 14 residues. Germline CDR1 reads SGHRS; CDR2 reads YFSETQ. Losses at the gene ends were 0 bases for V and 7 bases for J; bases not matched to a gene: 4. In DNA form, the CDR3 reads TGCGCCAGCAGCTTGGAGGGGGCGAGGCAGCCCCAGCATTTT. Translated: CASSLEGARQPQHF.

The chain links TRBV9 to TRBJ2-5, with no clear D. Germline CDR1 and CDR2: SGDLS and YYNGEE. With 0 bases removed from V and 4 bases from J, the gap between germline ends came to 7 bases. This CDR3 is built from 13 residues. The CDR3 DNA reads TGTGCCAGCAGCGTAGCTACAAGAGAGACCCAGTACTTC. This gives the protein CASSVATRETQYF.

This rearrangement joins TRBV4-1 to TRBJ2-2; D perhaps matches TRBD1 (5 bases). Looked up from germline, CDR1 is MGHRA and CDR2 is YSYEKL. The length of the CDR3 is 16 residues. V dropped 1 base and J dropped 0 bases, with 9 bases sitting between them. CDR3 nucleotide sequence: TGCGCCAGCAGCCAAGTTGGGGCTTCGAACACCGGGGAGCTGTTTTTT. Amino acids: CASSQVGASNTGELFF.

A single count supports this clone. J is TRBJ2-7 and V is TRBV6-5; D gene uncertain. The CDR3 length is 14 residues. V was cut by 0 bases and J by 4 bases, with 10 bases left in between. Germline V gene lookup returns CDR1 MNHEY and CDR2 SVGAGI. Here the CDR3 DNA reads TGTGCCAGCAGTTACTCACTTGGGGATTACGAGCAGTACTTC. This gives the protein CASSYSLGDYEQYF.

The genes are TRBV5-8 and TRBJ2-3, with D perhaps matching TRBD2 (5 bases). The CDR3 runs to 12 residues. The germline V gene has CDR1 SGHTS and CDR2 YDEGEE. V dropped 3 bases and J dropped 9 bases, with 11 bases sitting between them. CDR3 in DNA: TGTGCCAGCAGCTGGGGAGCTGACACGCAGTATTTT. This gives the protein CASSWGADTQYF. The variable domain in full, with the rest retrieved from reference TRBV5-8 and TRBJ2-3, is EAGVTQSPTHLIKTRGQQATLRCSPISGHTSVYWYQQALGLGLQFLLWYDEGEERNRGNFPPRFSGRQFPNYSSELNVNALELEDSALYLCASSWGADTQYFGPGTRLTVL.

The V call is TRBV5-1, the J call TRBJ2-1, with 11 bases aligning to TRBD1. Per germline, CDR1 SGHRS and CDR2 YFSETQ. The CDR3 totals 17 residues. V was pared by 1 base and J by 5 bases, with 8 bases of the junction left unmatched. The CDR3, as DNA: TGCGCCAGCAGCTTGCTAGGTTGGGACAGGGGGAACAATGAGCAGTTCTTC. Translation: CASSLLGWDRGNNEQFF.

The V and J genes are TRBV7-3 and TRBJ2-2, with D perhaps matching TRBD2 (6 bases). The germline CDR1 and CDR2 sequences are SGHTA and FQGTGA. This CDR3 is built from 16 residues. V lost 4 bases and J lost 7, with 19 bases in between. In DNA, the CDR3 is TGTGCCAGCAGCTACGCCGGGACTCCAAGTCTCGGGGAGCTGTTTTTT. As protein: CASSYAGTPSLGELFF.

The J gene is TRBJ1-2, the V gene TRBV5-1; no clear D. CDR3 length: 14 amino acids. Trimming stripped 0 bases from V and 3 bases from J, with 9 bases between. Germline loops: CDR1 SGHRS, CDR2 YFSETQ. The DNA of the CDR3 is TGCGCCAGCAGCTTGGCCCCACAGTACTATGGCTACACCTTC. Translating gives CASSLAPQYYGYTF.

The genes are TRBV6-5 and TRBJ1-2; D is possibly TRBD1 (5 bases). V was clipped by 4 bases and J by 5 bases, with 8 bases between them. The CDR3 is made up of 12 amino acids. The germline V gene encodes CDR1 MNHEY and CDR2 SVGAGI. CDR3 sequence (DNA): TGTGCCAGCAGTTTGGGGGGGTATGGCTACACCTTC. Its protein product is CASSLGGYGYTF.

This chain joins TRBV28 and TRBJ2-7; 7 bases fit TRBD2. The CDR3 is made up of 13 amino acids. Per the germline V gene, CDR1 is MDHEN and CDR2 is SYDVKM. V shed 9 bases and J 3 bases; nucleotides not matched to a gene: 8. This CDR3 reads CASVRGGSYEQYF. Here the CDR3 DNA reads TGTGCCAGTGTCCGGGGCGGGAGCTACGAGCAGTACTTC.

The J gene is TRBJ2-7, the V gene TRBV2, with TRBD1 matching 7 bases. CDR3 length: 14 amino acids. V shed 6 bases and J 3 bases; nucleotides not matched to a gene: 8. From germline, CDR1 is SNHLY and CDR2 FYNNEI. CDR3 residues: CASRLGTDYYEQYF. The CDR3 DNA is TGTGCCAGCAGACTAGGGACAGACTACTACGAGCAGTACTTC.

The chain links TRBV5-1 to TRBJ1-1; 12 bases map to TRBD1. The CDR3 covers 15 residues. Germline V gene sequence: CDR1 SGHRS, CDR2 YFSETQ. The V gene end was trimmed by 3 bases and the J gene end by 6 bases; junction bases not matched to a gene: 6. CDR3 amino acids: CASSSGQGAPAEAFF. The CDR3 bases are TGCGCCAGCAGCTCGGGACAGGGGGCGCCAGCTGAAGCTTTCTTT.

The chain is built from TRBV4-3 and TRBJ1-2, with a possible D match to TRBD1 (5 bases). Germline values: CDR1 LGHNA, CDR2 YSLEER. There are 15 residues in the CDR3. The V end was cut by 4 bases, the J end by 2 bases, with 14 bases between. The DNA for the CDR3 is TGCGCCAGCAGCCCTCTTCCTGCAGGGAACTATGGCTACACCTTC. Residues: CASSPLPAGNYGYTF.

The chain employs TRBV28 and TRBJ2-5, with TRBD2 matching over 13 bases. CDR3 length: 19 amino acids. V shed 4 bases, J shed 4 bases, and the junction held 15 bases outside the gene matches. In germline, CDR1 is MDHEN, CDR2 SYDVKM. In nucleotides, the CDR3 is TGTGCCAGCAGTTCACAGACTAGCGGGAGGAGTAGTTTACGAGAGACCCAGTACTTC. It is translated as CASSSQTSGRSSLRETQYF.

The chain combines TRBV28 with TRBJ2-1; 7 nucleotides align to TRBD2. The CDR3 is made up of 16 amino acids. V gave up 1 base and J gave up 7 bases; unmatched junction bases: 10. Germline V lookup: CDR1 MDHEN, CDR2 SYDVKM. This CDR3 reads CASSLFYSGIKNEQFF. CDR3 in DNA: TGTGCCAGCAGTTTATTCTACAGCGGGATTAAGAATGAGCAGTTCTTC.

This sequence joins TRBV13 and TRBJ2-5, with TRBD1 identical over 7 bases. Unmatched junction bases numbered 10, after V lost 5 bases and J lost 4 bases. Germline V lookup: CDR1 PRHDT, CDR2 FYEKMQ (reference sequence). This CDR3 has 15 amino acids. The CDR3 region is CASSETGQAAETQYF. The DNA for the CDR3 is TGTGCCAGCAGCGAGACTGGACAGGCGGCAGAGACCCAGTACTTC.

The rearrangement links TRBV6-1 to TRBJ2-5; the match to TRBD2 covers 9 bases. This CDR3 comprises 17 residues. J gave up 5 bases and V 2 bases, and 12 bases lay outside the gene matches. Germline V CDR1 and CDR2: MNHNS, SASEGT. This chain's CDR3 is CASSENPPPLAGETQYF. The CDR3 bases are TGTGCCAGCAGTGAAAATCCCCCCCCGCTAGCGGGGGAGACCCAGTACTTC.

In the case of this clone: A read error may produce the germline difference seen at one junction end. This rearrangement joins TRBV11-2 to TRBJ2-5; D tentatively reads TRBD1 or TRBD2 (7 bases each). Germline V CDR1 and CDR2: SGHAT, FQNNGV. This CDR3 contains 14 residues. The CDR3 loop is CASRREGAQATQYF. Written as DNA, the CDR3 is TGTGCCAGCAGAAGGGAGGGGGCGCAAGCGACCCAGTACTTC.

Details on this clone: One end of the junction is discordant with germline, which a read error may explain. J is TRBJ1-4 and V is TRBV19; no definite D call. The CDR3 has 11 amino acids. Looked up from germline, CDR1 is LNHDA and CDR2 is SQIVND (reference sequence). The CDR3 protein is CASRPLSGHPF. As DNA, the CDR3 is TGTGCCAGCCGACCCCTCTCCGGGCACCCGTTT.

This rearrangement joins TRBV28 to TRBJ1-2; D not resolved. V was trimmed by 7 bases and J by 3 bases, leaving 15 bases between them. This CDR3 has 14 amino acids. CDR1 is MDHEN, CDR2 SYDVKM, per germline. For the CDR3, the DNA is TGTGCCAGCACCATAGGTTCCTACGACTATGGCTACACCTTC. Its protein product is CASTIGSYDYGYTF.

The chain carries TRBV6-1 and TRBJ1-1; TRBD1 aligns across 9 bases. With 3 bases clipped from V and 2 bases from J, the junction kept 7 bases outside the gene matches. Per the germline V gene, CDR1 is MNHNS and CDR2 is SASEGT. The CDR3 contains 16 residues. DNA of the CDR3: TGTGCCAGCAGTGACCGGGACAGGGTGCGAAACACTGAAGCTTTCTTT. This encodes CASSDRDRVRNTEAFF.

The chain links TRBV28 to TRBJ2-5, with D unresolved. Germline-derived CDR1 and CDR2 are MDHEN and SYDVKM. V was pared by 6 bases and J by 1 base, with 12 bases between. This CDR3 region has 14 residues. Written as DNA, the CDR3 is TGTGCCAGCAGGATAGGACGGTTCCAAGAGACCCAGTACTTC. This translates into CASRIGRFQETQYF.

This chain uses TRBV7-2 with TRBJ1-5, with a possible D match to TRBD1 (5 bases). CDR3 size: 17 residues. Germline V gives CDR1 SGHTA, CDR2 FQGNSA. The V end lost 2 bases, the J end lost 9 bases, and 23 bases lay between the germline ends. CDR3 amino acids: CASSLRSSTVGLMPQHF. The CDR3 DNA follows: TGTGCCAGCAGCTTAAGATCCTCGACAGTGGGGTTGATGCCCCAGCATTTT.

The gene calls are TRBV6-1 and TRBJ1-1, with D unresolved. The ends were cut back, 6 bases at V and 2 bases at J, with 7 bases in the middle. This CDR3 has 12 amino acids. Germline V gene sequence: CDR1 MNHNS, CDR2 SASEGT. The DNA for the CDR3 is TGTGCCAGCAGGGCTTTCAACACTGAAGCTTTCTTT. Amino acid sequence: CASRAFNTEAFF.

The chain combines TRBV6-5 with TRBJ1-4, with D unclear. V lost 6 bases and J lost 6, with 5 bases in between. The CDR3 consists of 11 residues. Per the germline V gene, CDR1 is MNHEY and CDR2 is SVGAGI. DNA for the CDR3: TGTGCCAGCAGAAATTATGAAAAACTGTTTTTT. It is translated as CASRNYEKLFF.